This entry lists 8 T cell receptor beta chains sequenced from one sample in a study of blood T cell repertoires in COVID-19. Sequencing was performed with immunoSEQ multiplex PCR; in TCRdb, only in-frame clones are kept and a portion is missing. Of some 400,000 clones listed, 90% were seen once; the top ten hold 5% to 8.5%. Sequences were obtained from peripheral blood. These receptors all come from a man aged 18 to 29 with active or convalescent COVID-19.

The V and J genes are TRBV5-8 and TRBJ1-2, with a tentative D call TRBD1 (5 bases). CDR3 length: 14 residues. CDR1 and CDR2 (germline): SGHTS, YDEGEE. V was cut by 4 bases and J by 1 base, with 11 bases left in between. The CDR3 protein is CASSHRQFNYGYTF. The CDR3 DNA reads as TGTGCCAGCAGCCATAGACAGTTTAACTATGGCTACACCTTC.

The CDR3 sequence: CASSLALSKGARNSPLHF. DNA for the CDR3: TGTGCCAGCAGCTTAGCGCTTTCAAAGGGGGCTAGAAATTCACCCCTCCACTTT. The chain links TRBV7-2 to TRBJ1-6, with 7 bases lining up with TRBD1. V shed 0 bases, J shed 7 bases, and the junction held 12 bases outside the gene matches. CDR3 length: 18 residues. CDR1 and CDR2 from the germline V gene are SGHTA and FQGNSA.

The chain recombines TRBV7-3 with TRBJ2-1; a possible D gene is TRBD1 (6 bases). V was shortened by 3 bases and J by 7 bases, with 13 bases between the two germline ends. This CDR3 is 14 amino acids long. Germline CDR1 is SGHTA and CDR2 is FQGTGA. CDR3 sequence: CASSLVGAGNEQFF. The CDR3 DNA reads as TGTGCCAGCAGCTTGGTGGGGGCTGGGAATGAGCAGTTCTTC.

The chain combines TRBV5-8 with TRBJ1-5; 10 bases are shared with TRBD1. CDR3 length: 19 residues. V was pared by 3 bases and J by 2 bases, with 14 bases of the junction left unmatched. Germline V lookup: CDR1 SGHTS, CDR2 YDEGEE. CDR3 loop: CASSSFYGTGEGGNQPQHF. In DNA form, the CDR3 reads TGTGCCAGCAGCTCTTTTTATGGGACAGGGGAAGGTGGCAATCAGCCCCAGCATTTT.

CDR3 sequence reads: CASSQPMTDRFYGYTF. In DNA, the CDR3 is TGCGCCAGCAGCCAGCCAATGACAGATCGATTCTATGGCTACACCTTC. This rearrangement joins TRBV4-1 to TRBJ1-2; possibly TRBD1 for D (5 bases). V was clipped by 3 bases and J by 4 bases, with 18 bases between them. The CDR3 spans 16 residues. The germline CDR1 and CDR2 sequences are MGHRA and YSYEKL.

CDR3: CASSYLGRASYEQYF. The CDR3 bases are TGTGCCAGCAGCTACCTAGGCAGGGCCTCCTACGAGCAGTACTTC. The V and J genes are TRBV7-6 and TRBJ2-7; possibly TRBD1 for D (5 bases). This CDR3 is built from 15 residues. From germline, CDR1 is SGHVS and CDR2 FNYEAQ. V was trimmed by 4 bases and J by 0 bases, leaving 13 bases between them.

The chain combines TRBV9 with TRBJ2-3, with D tentatively TRBD1 (6 bases). CDR3 length: 15 residues. The V and J ends lost 2 bases and 1 base respectively, with 11 bases between them. CDR1 SGDLS and CDR2 YYNGEE come from the germline V gene. The CDR3 nucleotides are TGTGCCAGCAGCGTTTGGGGACAACGCACAGATACGCAGTATTTT. Translating gives CASSVWGQRTDTQYF. Combining the CDR3 with reference TRBV9 and TRBJ2-3 gives the whole variable domain DSGVTQTPKHLITATGQRVTLRCSPRSGDLSVYWYQQSLDQGLQFLIQYYNGEERAKGNILERFSAQQFPDLHSELNLSSLELGDSALYFCASSVWGQRTDTQYFGPGTRLTVL.

This clone was detected once. V usage is TRBV27 and J usage is TRBJ2-7; D might be TRBD2 (5 bases). The germline V gene encodes CDR1 MNHEY and CDR2 SMNVEV (reference sequence). Trimming took 5 bases from V and 1 from J, leaving 12 bases between them. CDR3 length: 14 residues. CDR3 in DNA: TGTGCCAGCAGTCCTCCGACGGGGTCCTACGAGCAGTACTTC. Protein product: CASSPPTGSYEQYF.